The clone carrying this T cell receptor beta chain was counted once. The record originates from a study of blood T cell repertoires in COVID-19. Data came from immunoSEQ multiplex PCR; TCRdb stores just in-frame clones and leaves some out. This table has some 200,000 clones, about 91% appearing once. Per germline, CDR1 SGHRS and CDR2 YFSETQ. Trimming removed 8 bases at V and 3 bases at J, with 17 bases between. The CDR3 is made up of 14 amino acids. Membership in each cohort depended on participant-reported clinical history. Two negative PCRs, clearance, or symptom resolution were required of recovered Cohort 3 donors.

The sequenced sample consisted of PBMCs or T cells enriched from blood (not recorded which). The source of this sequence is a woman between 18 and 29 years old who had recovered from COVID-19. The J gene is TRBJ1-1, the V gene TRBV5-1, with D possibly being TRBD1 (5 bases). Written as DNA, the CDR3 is TGCGCCAGACAGCGGGGCGGGGTATACACTGAAGCTTTCTTT. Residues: CARQRGGVYTEAFF.